The source of this TCR beta chain is a study of CD8 T cells in Susac syndrome. An amount of RNA that ranged from roughly 0.5 to 1 ug was reverse transcribed with random hexamers. TCRdb reprocessed the immunoSEQ multiplex PCR reads via MiXCR and lists one record per CDR3 protein. In the table there are approximately 150,000 distinct CDR3 sequences, around 94% of which are singletons. Healthy donors matched for age and sex were used as controls. FACS enriched CD8+ TEMRA cells, while bulk CD8+ and CD4+ were negatively isolated. The CDR3 extends over 13 amino acids. V dropped 1 base and J dropped 3 bases, with 7 bases sitting between them. Germline values: CDR1 LGHDT, CDR2 YNNKEL (reference sequence).

The specimen was CD4+ T cells from PBMCs. The sequence came from a human donor in good health. The rearrangement links TRBV3-1 to TRBJ2-7; maybe TRBD1 (6 bases). CDR3 sequence (DNA): TGTGCCAGCAGCCAAGTACAGGGCTACGAGCAGTACTTC. It encodes CASSQVQGYEQYF.